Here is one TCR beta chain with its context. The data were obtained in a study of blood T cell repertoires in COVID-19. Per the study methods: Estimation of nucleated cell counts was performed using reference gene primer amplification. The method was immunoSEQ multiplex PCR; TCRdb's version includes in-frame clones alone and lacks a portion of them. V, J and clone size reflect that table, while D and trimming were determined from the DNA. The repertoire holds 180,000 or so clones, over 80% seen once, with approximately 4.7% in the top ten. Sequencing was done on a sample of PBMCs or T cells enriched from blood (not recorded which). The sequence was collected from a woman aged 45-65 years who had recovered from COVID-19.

This CDR3 is CASIGSGGRAYGYTF. The CDR3 region has the DNA TGCGCCAGCATAGGGTCGGGGGGCCGGGCCTATGGCTACACCTTC. This sequence joins TRBV10-1 and TRBJ1-2, with a tentative D call TRBD1 (6 bases). CDR1 WNHNN and CDR2 SYGVQD come from the germline V gene (reference sequence). The CDR3 is 15 amino acids. Between the trimmed V and J ends, which lost 7 bases and 4 bases, there was a span of 19 bases.